The sequence of this TCR beta chain was determined in a study of blood T cell repertoires in COVID-19. As for the study in general: PBMCs, B-cell-depleted T cells, or T cells provided the cDNA or gDNA that made up the material.

Enrolled through a virtual design, the participants were between roughly 18 and 90 years of age and came from around 25 US areas. Each participant's cohort was designated according to participant-reported clinical history. Per the study methods: How many nucleated cells were present was estimated from reference gene primer amplification. The repertoire was sequenced with immunoSEQ multiplex PCR; TCRdb's copy has only in-frame clones and lacks some. Clonal size and the V and J genes are those of that table, whereas D and trimming came from the DNA. Among roughly 280,000 clones listed, roughly nine tenths were seen once. V shed 6 bases and J 5 bases; nucleotides not matched to a gene: 5. The CDR3 length is 13 residues. Germline assignment: CDR1 SEHNR and CDR2 FQNEAQ (reference sequence).

This clonotype was obtained from a woman aged 18-30 years who had recovered from COVID-19. The sequencing input was PBMCs or T cells enriched from blood (not recorded which). The chain uses TRBV7-9 and TRBJ1-1; 8 bases align to TRBD1. CDR3 region: CASSFRGQTEAFF. CDR3 nucleotide sequence: TGTGCCAGCAGTTTCAGGGGGCAGACTGAAGCTTTCTTT.